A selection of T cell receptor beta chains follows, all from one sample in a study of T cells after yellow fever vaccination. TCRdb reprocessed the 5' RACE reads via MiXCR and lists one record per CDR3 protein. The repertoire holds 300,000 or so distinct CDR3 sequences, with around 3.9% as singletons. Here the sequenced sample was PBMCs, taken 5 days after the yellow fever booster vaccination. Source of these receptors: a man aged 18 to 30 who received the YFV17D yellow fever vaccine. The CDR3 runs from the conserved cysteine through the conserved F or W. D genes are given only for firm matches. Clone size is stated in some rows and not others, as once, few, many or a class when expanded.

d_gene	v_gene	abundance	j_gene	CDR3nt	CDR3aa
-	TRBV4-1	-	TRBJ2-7	TGCGCCAGCAGCCAAGATGGCGGTCCTAGTTACGAGCAGTACTTC	CASSQDGGPSYEQYF
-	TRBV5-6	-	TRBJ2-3	TGTGCCAGCAGCTTAGAACAGTATGTCACAGATACGCAGTATTTT	CASSLEQYVTDTQYF
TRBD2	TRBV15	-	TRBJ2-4	TGTGCCACCAGCAATCGGGGGGGAATTAAAAACATTCAGTACTTC	CATSNRGGIKNIQYF
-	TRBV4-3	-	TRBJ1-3	TGCGCCAGCAGCCAAGCTCAGCTTGCCTCTGGAAACACCATATATTTT	CASSQAQLASGNTIYF
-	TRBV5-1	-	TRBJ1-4	TGCGCCAGCAGCTTGCGGGCAGCAGGAACTAATGAAAAACTGTTTTTT	CASSLRAAGTNEKLFF
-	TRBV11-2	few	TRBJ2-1	TGTGCCAGCAGCTTTTTCAACGGTGAGCAGTTCTTC	CASSFFNGEQFF
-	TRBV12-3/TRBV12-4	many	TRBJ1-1	TGTGCCAGCAGTTTAACACCGAACACTGAAGCTTTCTTT	CASSLTPNTEAFF
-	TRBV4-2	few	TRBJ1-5	TGTGCCAGCAGCGCCCGGACATTGCAGCCCCAGCATTTT	CASSARTLQPQHF
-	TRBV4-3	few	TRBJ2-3	TGCGCCAGCAGCCAAGATCCCGGGGGCCCTAGCACAGATACGCAGTATTTT	CASSQDPGGPSTDTQYF
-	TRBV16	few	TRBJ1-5	TGTGCCAGCAGCCTTCCGACGCGGCCCGCCCAGCATTTT	CASSLPTRPAQHF
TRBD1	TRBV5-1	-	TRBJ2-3	TGCGCCAGCAGCCGGGGCGTCGGGACAGGGCATCTCAGAGCCACAGATACGCAGTATTTT	CASSRGVGTGHLRATDTQYF
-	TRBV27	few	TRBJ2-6	TGTGCCAGCAGTAGGGTGGACGGCTCTGGGGCCAACGTCCTGACTTTC	CASSRVDGSGANVLTF
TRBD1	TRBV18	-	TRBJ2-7	TGTGCCAGCTCGCGATGGGACAGACGCTCCTACGAGCAGTACTTC	CASSRWDRRSYEQYF
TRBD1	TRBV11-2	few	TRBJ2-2	TGTGCCAGCAGCCAGCATTCGGGGACAGGGGACACCGGGGAGCTGTTTTTT	CASSQHSGTGDTGELFF
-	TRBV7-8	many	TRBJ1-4	TGTGCCAGCAGCTTGAAGACCGATTCAACTAATGAAAAACTGTTTTTT	CASSLKTDSTNEKLFF
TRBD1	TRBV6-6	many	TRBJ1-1	TGTGCCAGCAGTTCTATGACAGGGGCCCTTGCAGCTTTCTTT	CASSSMTGALAAFF
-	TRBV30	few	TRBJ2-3	TGTGCCTGGAGCATGGCTAGCACAGATACGCAGTATTTT	CAWSMASTDTQYF
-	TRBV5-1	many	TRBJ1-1	TGCGCCAGCAGCTTGTGGATGAACACTGAAGCTTTCTTT	CASSLWMNTEAFF
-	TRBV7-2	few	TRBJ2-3	TGTGCCAGCAGCTCCCCCCGCAGGGGCACAGATACGCAGTATTTT	CASSSPRRGTDTQYF
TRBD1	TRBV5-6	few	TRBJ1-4	TGTGCCAGCAGCCGACAGGGGGCAGGAAAACTGTTTTTT	CASSRQGAGKLFF
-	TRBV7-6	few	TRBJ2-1	TGTGCCAGCAGCTTAGGGGTAGCTGAGTACAATGAGCAGTTCTTC	CASSLGVAEYNEQFF
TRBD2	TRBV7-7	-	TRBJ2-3	TGTGCCAGCAGCTTAGGTTCCGGGGGGTTCACAGATACGCAGTATTTT	CASSLGSGGFTDTQYF